Below, 25 T cell receptor beta chains from the same sample are listed, as sequenced in a study of identical twins. TCRdb passed the 5' RACE reads through MiXCR, listing each CDR3 protein once. Of 300,000 to 400,000 distinct CDR3 sequences in the sample, 9% were seen once. Input material: naive T cells sorted from blood. These TCRs come from a woman aged 50 to 60 in good health.

A word on this clonotype: A clone one base away is much larger, so this may be a read error. V gene TRBV11-3 combines with J gene TRBJ2-1; no firm D call. Trimming cost V 2 bases and J 13 bases, with 18 bases left between them. There are 14 residues in the CDR3. Per germline, CDR1 SGHNT and CDR2 YENEEA. The CDR3 coding sequence is TGTGCCAGCAGCTTAACGGTAGTCACAAGTGACCAGTTCTTC. Translating it yields CASSLTVVTSDQFF.

This chain joins TRBV4-1 and TRBJ2-1; no clear D gene. Germline CDR1 and CDR2: MGHRA and YSYEKL. The CDR3 sequence is 15 residues long. Deletions cut 5 bases from V and 3 bases from J, with 14 bases between. The CDR3 bases are TGCGCCAGCAGCTATCAGGCTTTTGGCTACAATGAGCAGTTCTTC. This translates into CASSYQAFGYNEQFF.

This clonotype was found a few times. This sequence joins TRBV24-1 and TRBJ2-2, with D tentatively TRBD1 or TRBD2 (5 bases each). Germline loops: CDR1 KGHDR, CDR2 SFDVKD. Trimming cost V 3 bases and J 8 bases, with 12 bases left between them. The CDR3 is 14 residues long. CDR3 in amino acids: CATSDKGPAGELFF. The CDR3 DNA follows: TGTGCCACCAGTGATAAGGGACCGGCAGGGGAGCTGTTTTTT.

This clonotype showed up many times. The chain is built from TRBV7-9 and TRBJ2-3; D gene ambiguous. V was pared by 5 bases and J by 2 bases, with 8 bases between. The CDR3 loop spans 13 amino acids. CDR1 and CDR2 from the germline V gene are SEHNR and FQNEAQ (reference sequence). The CDR3: CASSPRYTDTQYF. CDR3 DNA: TGTGCCAGCAGCCCACGCTACACAGATACGCAGTATTTT.

This clonotype was recorded at least ten times. The V call is TRBV27, the J call TRBJ1-4; the D gene is possibly TRBD1 (5 bases). Deletions cut 4 bases from V and 6 bases from J, with 9 bases between. This CDR3 spans 13 amino acids. Germline loops: CDR1 MNHEY, CDR2 SMNVEV (reference sequence). CDR3 DNA: TGTGCCAGCAGTTCCGGGACTTATGAAAAACTGTTTTTT. Its translation: CASSSGTYEKLFF.

This clonotype appeared many times. The V gene is TRBV12-3 or TRBV12-4, the J gene TRBJ2-2; 12 nucleotides align to TRBD2. V trimming: 3 bases; J trimming: 7 bases; junction bases outside the gene matches: 9. This CDR3 comprises 17 residues. CDR3: CASSLGLAGPRGGELFF. CDR3 DNA: TGTGCCAGCAGTTTGGGACTAGCGGGCCCCAGGGGCGGGGAGCTGTTTTTT.

This clonotype was observed a handful of times. The J gene is TRBJ2-5, the V gene TRBV20-1; TRBD1 is a possible D gene (7 bases). The CDR3 extends over 17 amino acids. Between the trimmed V and J ends, which lost 2 bases and 0 bases, there was a span of 19 bases. Per germline, CDR1 DFQATT and CDR2 SNEGSKA (reference sequence). The CDR3 DNA is TGCAGTGCTAGACCCAGGGGGGTAAGGGGTAACCAAGAGACCCAGTACTTC. It translates to CSARPRGVRGNQETQYF.

This clonotype was seen many times. The chain recombines TRBV6-1 with TRBJ1-5; no clear D gene. Germline values: CDR1 MNHNS, CDR2 SASEGT. The CDR3 consists of 12 residues. Trimming pared 6 bases from V and 6 bases from J, leaving 9 bases between. The CDR3 here is CASRGGVQPQHF. CDR3 DNA sequence: TGTGCCAGCAGGGGTGGGGTTCAGCCCCAGCATTTT.

The rearrangement joins TRBV20-1 to TRBJ2-7, with TRBD2 matching over 11 bases. CDR3 length equals 14 residues. Trimming at V came to 4 bases and at J to 2 bases, leaving 4 bases not matched to a gene. The germline gives CDR1 DFQATT, CDR2 SNEGSKA (reference sequence). The CDR3 coding sequence is TGCAGTGCTACCCTAGCGGGAGGAGCCTACGAGCAGTACTTC. Translation gives CSATLAGGAYEQYF.

The sample holds a few counts of this clonotype. The genes are TRBV29-1 and TRBJ2-1, with D perhaps matching TRBD1 (5 bases). The CDR3 sequence is 13 residues long. The V and J ends lost 4 bases and 4 bases respectively, with 11 bases between them. Germline V gene sequence: CDR1 SQVTM, CDR2 ANQGSEA. DNA for the CDR3: TGCAGCGTTGGTGGGGCAGAATACAATGAGCAGTTCTTC. This gives the protein CSVGGAEYNEQFF.

J is TRBJ2-3 and V is TRBV29-1, with 7 bases matching TRBD2. The CDR3 totals 14 residues. The V and J ends lost 3 bases and 2 bases, in that order; junction bases with no gene match: 5. Per germline, CDR1 SQVTM and CDR2 ANQGSEA. CDR3 in amino acids: CSVELAETTDTQYF. The CDR3 nucleotides read TGCAGCGTTGAGCTAGCGGAAACCACAGATACGCAGTATTTT.

This clonotype has just a few counts. V and J are TRBV2 and TRBJ2-7; TRBD1 aligns across 8 bases. After removal of 6 bases from V and 5 bases from J, the junction contained 12 bases not matched to a gene. Germline loops: CDR1 SNHLY, CDR2 FYNNEI. This CDR3 is 15 amino acids long. CDR3 DNA: TGTGCCAGCAGCTCCAAGACAGGGGACATTCACGAGCAGTACTTC. Translating it yields CASSSKTGDIHEQYF.

V is TRBV12-3 or TRBV12-4 and J is TRBJ2-1; 10 bases line up with TRBD2. J gave up 9 bases and V 8 bases, and 10 bases lay outside the gene matches. This CDR3 comprises 14 residues. The CDR3 DNA reads TGTGCCAGCGAGGGGAGCGGGAGGGCCAGTGAGCAGTTCTTC. It codes for CASEGSGRASEQFF.

This clonotype was picked up a small number of times. The DNA for the CDR3 is TGTGCCAGCAGTGAATGGGCGGATGAGCAGTTCTTC. Protein product: CASSEWADEQFF. The rearrangement joins TRBV25-1 to TRBJ2-1; D ambiguous. The CDR3 contains 12 residues. The germline CDR1 and CDR2 sequences are MGHDK and SYGVNS. Trimming took 1 base from V and 8 from J, leaving 6 bases between them. The entire variable domain, with the rest obtained from reference TRBV25-1 and TRBJ2-1, is as follows: EADIYQTPRYLVIGTGKKITLECSQTMGHDKMYWYQQDPGMELHLIHYSYGVNSTEKGDLSSESTVSRIRTEHFPLTLESARPSHTSQYLCASSEWADEQFFGPGTRLTVL.

This clonotype was seen a handful of times. This rearrangement joins TRBV11-3 to TRBJ1-6, with unresolved D. Trimming removed 2 bases at V and 7 bases at J, with 9 bases between. Looked up from germline, CDR1 is SGHNT and CDR2 is YENEEA. The CDR3 is made up of 14 amino acids. CDR3 sequence (DNA): TGTGCCAGCAGCTTACAGAACTCAAATTCACCCCTCCACTTT. Its protein product is CASSLQNSNSPLHF.

In this sample, this clonotype turned up a few times. V usage is TRBV9 and J usage is TRBJ2-3; D remains unclear. Germline V gene lookup returns CDR1 SGDLS and CDR2 YYNGEE. V lost 0 bases to trimming and J lost 2 bases, with 13 bases between them. This CDR3 region has 16 residues. CDR3 amino acids: CASSVGAESYTDTQYF. Written as DNA, the CDR3 is TGTGCCAGCAGCGTAGGGGCCGAATCCTACACAGATACGCAGTATTTT.

The chain recombines TRBV6-1 with TRBJ2-7; perhaps D is TRBD1 or TRBD2 (5 bases each). Germline V gene sequence: CDR1 MNHNS, CDR2 SASEGT. This CDR3 contains 13 residues. V lost 8 bases to trimming and J lost 7 bases, with 18 bases between them. CDR3 protein: CASDWDGAREQYF. The DNA of the CDR3 is TGTGCCAGCGATTGGGACGGCGCTAGGGAGCAGTACTTC.

This clonotype was seen many times. V is TRBV12-3 or TRBV12-4 and J is TRBJ2-4, with 9 positions matching TRBD2. Trimming cost V 5 bases and J 8 bases; bases outside gene matches: 10. The CDR3 loop spans 15 amino acids. The CDR3 bases are TGTGCCAGCAGTCGAACCGGGACTAGCAGGCACATTCAGTACTTC. Protein: CASSRTGTSRHIQYF.

The chain employs TRBV5-1 and TRBJ2-1; 14 bases fit TRBD2. The CDR3 runs to 18 residues. The germline CDR1 and CDR2 sequences are SGHRS and YFSETQ. The J segment lost 2 bases and the V segment lost 4 bases, leaving 8 bases of the junction unmatched. Written as DNA, the CDR3 is TGCGCCAGCAGCCCCCCCGGACTAGCGGGAGGAGCCTACAATGAGCAGTTCTTC. This translates into CASSPPGLAGGAYNEQFF.

There are many counts of this clonotype. V and J are TRBV7-2 and TRBJ1-5; 10 bases align to TRBD1. This CDR3 has 17 amino acids. From germline, CDR1 is SGHTA and CDR2 FQGNSA. V gave up 5 bases and J gave up 0 bases; unmatched junction bases: 7. CDR3 nucleotides: TGTGCCAGCAGCCTGACAGGGGGCGGAACTAGCAATCAGCCCCAGCATTTT. It is translated as CASSLTGGGTSNQPQHF.

The rearrangement links TRBV10-2 to TRBJ1-5, with D perhaps matching TRBD1 (5 bases). Between the trimmed V and J ends, which lost 8 bases and 4 bases, there was a span of 18 bases. Per germline, CDR1 WSHSY and CDR2 SAAADI. The CDR3 extends over 15 amino acids. The CDR3 nucleotides are TGCGCCAGCCAGGGCATCTGGCCGCCAAATCAGCCCCAGCATTTT. Protein: CASQGIWPPNQPQHF.

This clonotype was seen ten or more times. The genes are TRBV18 and TRBJ2-1; TRBD1 is a possible D gene (5 bases). The CDR3 runs 16 residues. The V end lost 3 bases, the J end lost 5 bases, and 17 bases lay between the germline ends. Germline CDR1 KGHSH, CDR2 LQKENI. CDR3 DNA sequence: TGTGCCAGCTCACCGTCTTTATACAGGATTAACAATGAGCAGTTCTTC. It is translated as CASSPSLYRINNEQFF.

At least ten counts were recorded for this clonotype. CDR3 in amino acids: CASSPSGANVLTF. The CDR3 nucleotides are TGTGCCAGCAGCCCCTCTGGGGCCAACGTCCTGACTTTC. The chain is built from TRBV12-3 or TRBV12-4 and TRBJ2-6; D remains unclear. Trimming shortened V by 6 bases and J by 0 bases, and 3 bases separated the two germline ends. The CDR3 loop spans 13 amino acids.

This clonotype was counted at least ten times. This rearrangement joins TRBV27 to TRBJ2-3; D is possibly TRBD1 or TRBD2 (5 bases each). CDR1 and CDR2 from the germline V gene are MNHEY and SMNVEV (reference sequence). CDR3 length: 15 amino acids. The V end lost 0 bases, the J end lost 1 base, and 8 bases lay between the germline ends. The CDR3 spells CASSLSGVRTDTQYF. The CDR3, as DNA: TGTGCCAGCAGTTTATCGGGGGTGCGCACAGATACGCAGTATTTT.

This clonotype was observed at least ten times. The rearrangement uses TRBV29-1 and TRBJ2-3, with D tentatively TRBD1 or TRBD2 (5 bases each). CDR1 and CDR2 (germline): SQVTM, ANQGSEA. This CDR3 spans 14 amino acids. V lost 8 bases and J lost 2, with 17 bases in between. The CDR3 nucleotides read TGCAGCCTAAAGAGGGGTGGGCTCACAGATACGCAGTATTTT. Amino acids: CSLKRGGLTDTQYF.